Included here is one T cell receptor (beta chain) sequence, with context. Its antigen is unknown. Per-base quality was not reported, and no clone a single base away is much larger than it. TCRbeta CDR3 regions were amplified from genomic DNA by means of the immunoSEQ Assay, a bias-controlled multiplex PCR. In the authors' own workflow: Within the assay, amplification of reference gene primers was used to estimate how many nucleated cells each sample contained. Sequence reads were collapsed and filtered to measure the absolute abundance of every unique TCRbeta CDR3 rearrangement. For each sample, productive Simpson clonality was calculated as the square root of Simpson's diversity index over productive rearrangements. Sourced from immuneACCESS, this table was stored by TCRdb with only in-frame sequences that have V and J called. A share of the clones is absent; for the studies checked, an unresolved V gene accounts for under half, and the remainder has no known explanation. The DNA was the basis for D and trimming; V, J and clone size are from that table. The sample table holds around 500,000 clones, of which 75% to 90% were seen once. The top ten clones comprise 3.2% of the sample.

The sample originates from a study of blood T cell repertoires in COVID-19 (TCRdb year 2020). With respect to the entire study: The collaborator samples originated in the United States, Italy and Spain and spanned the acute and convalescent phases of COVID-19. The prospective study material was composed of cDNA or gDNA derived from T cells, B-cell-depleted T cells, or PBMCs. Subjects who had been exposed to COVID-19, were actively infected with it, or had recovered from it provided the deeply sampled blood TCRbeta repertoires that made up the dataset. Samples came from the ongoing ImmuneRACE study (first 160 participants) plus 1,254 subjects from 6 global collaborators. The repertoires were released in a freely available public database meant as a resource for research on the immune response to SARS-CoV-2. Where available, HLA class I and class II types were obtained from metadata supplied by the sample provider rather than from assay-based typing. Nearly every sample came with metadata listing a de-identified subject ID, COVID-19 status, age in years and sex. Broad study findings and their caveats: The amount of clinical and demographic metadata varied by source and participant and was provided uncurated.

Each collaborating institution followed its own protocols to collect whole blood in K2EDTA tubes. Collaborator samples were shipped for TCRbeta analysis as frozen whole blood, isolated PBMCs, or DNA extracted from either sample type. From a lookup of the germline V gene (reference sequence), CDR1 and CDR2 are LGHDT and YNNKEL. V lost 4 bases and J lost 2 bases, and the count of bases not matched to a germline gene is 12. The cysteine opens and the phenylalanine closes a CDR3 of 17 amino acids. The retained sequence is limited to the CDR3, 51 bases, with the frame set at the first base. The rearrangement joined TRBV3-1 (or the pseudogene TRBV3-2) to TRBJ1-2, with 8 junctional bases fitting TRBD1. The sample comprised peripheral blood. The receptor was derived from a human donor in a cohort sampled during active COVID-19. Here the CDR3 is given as CASSLLRTGRANYGYTF. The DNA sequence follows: TGTGCCAGCAGCCTACTGCGGACAGGGAGAGCCAACTATGGCTACACCTTC.